Described below is a single T cell receptor (beta chain) sequence and its context. The record originates from a study of blood T cell repertoires in COVID-19. About the research overall: COVID-19 samples from acute and convalescent phases originated in the United States, Italy and Spain. Sources were T cells, B-cell-depleted T cells, or PBMCs; the material itself was cDNA or gDNA.

Per the original methods: Estimates of nucleated cell counts were drawn from the amplification of reference gene primers. Clones were read by immunoSEQ multiplex PCR, and TCRdb kept only the in-frame ones, dropping some. The V and J calls and the clone size are those of that table, but D and trimming were determined from the DNA. The sample contains about 260,000 clones, around 84% of which appear only once. Germline V gene lookup returns CDR1 MGHRA and CDR2 YSYEKL. The CDR3 runs to 18 residues. Deletions cut 2 bases from V and 7 bases from J, with 27 bases between. The material sequenced was peripheral blood. The chain couples TRBV4-1 to TRBJ2-7; D gene ambiguous. This TCR derives from a man in his fifties or sixties with acute or convalescent COVID-19. CDR3 region: CASSQLPPLSLREWEQYF. The CDR3 bases are TGCGCCAGCAGCCAACTCCCTCCCTTGTCCCTTAGAGAGTGGGAGCAGTACTTC.